The 17 T cell receptor beta chains below were found in one sample sequenced in a study of cytomegalovirus exposure and HLA in healthy donors. A multiplex PCR was run with 60 Vbeta primers and 13 Jbeta primers. The data were produced by immunoSEQ multiplex PCR, yet TCRdb's version contains in-frame clones alone and is incomplete. The table includes some 140,000 clones, 80% to 85% detected once. Sequencing was carried out using PBMCs. The origin of the receptors is a woman aged 50 to 60 in good health and CMV-seropositive.

The chain is built from TRBV5-1 and TRBJ1-4; 10 nucleotides align to TRBD1. Per the germline V gene, CDR1 is SGHRS and CDR2 is YFSETQ. With 2 bases clipped from V and 6 bases from J, the junction kept 4 bases outside the gene matches. CDR3 length: 15 amino acids. CDR3 loop: CASSFEGTGDEKLFF. The CDR3 coding sequence is TGCGCCAGCAGCTTCGAGGGGACAGGGGATGAAAAACTGTTTTTT.

The chain is built from TRBV7-2 and TRBJ1-1; 12 bases map to TRBD1. This CDR3 is built from 19 residues. Looked up from germline, CDR1 is SGHTA and CDR2 is FQGNSA. Trimming removed 1 base from V and 1 base from J; junction bases left unmatched: 10. CDR3 DNA: TGTGCCAGCAGCTTAGTTCCACCGGGACAGGGGGCTACGAACACTGAAGCTTTCTTT. It translates to CASSLVPPGQGATNTEAFF.

The chain links TRBV9 to TRBJ2-2, with 12 bases aligning to TRBD2. This CDR3 has 16 amino acids. V shed 4 bases and J 5 bases; nucleotides not matched to a gene: 6. CDR1 is SGDLS and CDR2 is YYNGEE in the germline V gene. The DNA for the CDR3 is TGTGCCAGCAGCCCCAGGACTAGCGGGGCTACCGGGGAGCTGTTTTTT. This sequence encodes CASSPRTSGATGELFF.

The chain is built from TRBV5-1 and TRBJ2-5; 8 nucleotides line up with TRBD1. J gave up 2 bases and V 7 bases, and 4 bases lay outside the gene matches. CDR3 length: 13 amino acids. The germline gives CDR1 SGHRS, CDR2 YFSETQ. CDR3 residues: CASGDRRQETQYF. The DNA of the CDR3 is TGCGCCAGCGGGGACAGGCGTCAAGAGACCCAGTACTTC.

The chain uses TRBV4-3 and TRBJ2-7; D is ambiguous. V gave up 0 bases and J gave up 0 bases, with 6 bases separating them. The germline V gene has CDR1 LGHNA and CDR2 YSLEER. The CDR3 length is 14 residues. This CDR3 is CASSQDRSSYEQYF. The CDR3 nucleotides read TGCGCCAGCAGCCAAGATCGTTCCTCCTACGAGCAGTACTTC.

This clone was found a few times. The same CDR3 arises from other DNA sequences in this sample as well. The rearrangement links TRBV5-1 to TRBJ2-7; D might be TRBD1 (8 bases). From germline, CDR1 is SGHRS and CDR2 YFSETQ. V was pared by 2 bases and J by 3 bases, with 12 bases between. CDR3 length: 14 amino acids. The CDR3 DNA follows: TGCGCCAGCAGCTTACAGGGGGGGATCTACGAGCAGTACTTC. This codes for CASSLQGGIYEQYF.

This clone was seen a handful of times. The chain has TRBV30 and TRBJ1-4; D not certain. The V gene lost 7 bases and the J gene lost 1 base, with 10 bases spanning the gap. The CDR3 is made up of 13 amino acids. Per the germline V gene, CDR1 is GTSNPN and CDR2 is SVGIG (reference sequence). CDR3 in DNA: TGTGCCTCCGGAGGTTTAACTAATGAAAAACTGTTTTTT. Translating gives CASGGLTNEKLFF.

The rearrangement joins TRBV6-1 to TRBJ2-1, with TRBD2 identical over 12 bases. V shed 4 bases and J 6 bases; nucleotides not matched to a gene: 4. This CDR3 has 15 amino acids. CDR1 and CDR2 from the germline V gene are MNHNS and SASEGT. This chain's CDR3 is CASSASSGRANEQFF. In nucleotides, the CDR3 is TGTGCCAGCAGTGCTTCTAGCGGGAGGGCCAATGAGCAGTTCTTC.

The chain is built from TRBV2 and TRBJ1-5, with a tentative D call TRBD1 (5 bases). Germline-derived CDR1 and CDR2 are SNHLY and FYNNEI. V lost 4 bases, J lost 8 bases, and 15 bases lay in between. The CDR3 is made up of 14 amino acids. Here the CDR3 reads CASSGQGGMEPQHF. CDR3 sequence (DNA): TGTGCCAGCAGTGGTCAGGGTGGGATGGAGCCCCAGCATTTT. Looking up the rest from reference TRBV2 and TRBJ1-5 gives the full variable domain: EPEVTQTPSHQVTQMGQEVILRCVPISNHLYFYWYRQILGQKVEFLVSFYNNEISEKSEIFDDQFSVERPDGSNFTLKIRSTKLEDSAMYFCASSGQGGMEPQHFGDGTRLSIL.

The chain uses TRBV5-1 and TRBJ2-1, with 7 bases lining up with TRBD1. CDR1 SGHRS and CDR2 YFSETQ come from the germline V gene. J lost 5 bases, V lost 4 bases, and 12 bases had no gene match. CDR3 length equals 16 residues. CDR3 DNA: TGCGCCAGCAGCCCGGCGCTAGGGGGCCGAGACAATGAGCAGTTCTTC. As protein: CASSPALGGRDNEQFF.

The chain joins TRBV5-1 to TRBJ2-1; 7 bases map to TRBD1. In germline, CDR1 is SGHRS, CDR2 YFSETQ. CDR3 size: 14 residues. The V segment lost 6 bases and the J segment 3 bases; nucleotides outside the gene matches: 6. CDR3 protein: CASNPGQNYNEQFF. In DNA, the CDR3 is TGCGCCAGCAATCCGGGACAGAACTACAATGAGCAGTTCTTC.

The J gene is TRBJ1-3, the V gene TRBV2; 7 nucleotides match TRBD1. V was clipped by 0 bases and J by 0 bases; unmatched bases: 2. This CDR3 comprises 16 residues. The germline V gene encodes CDR1 SNHLY and CDR2 FYNNEI. CDR3 region: CASSEAQGGSGNTIYF. CDR3 DNA sequence: TGTGCCAGCAGTGAAGCCCAGGGGGGCTCTGGAAACACCATATATTTT.

This clone has a single count. The chain carries TRBV19 and TRBJ1-2, with a possible D match to TRBD1 (5 bases). With 6 bases removed from V and 4 bases from J, the gap between germline ends came to 12 bases. Per germline, CDR1 LNHDA and CDR2 SQIVND (reference sequence). CDR3 size: 13 residues. CDR3: CASRRQRFYGYTF. The CDR3, as DNA: TGTGCCAGTAGAAGACAGAGATTCTATGGCTACACCTTC.

This chain links TRBV28 with TRBJ2-7; D unclear. Per the germline V gene, CDR1 is MDHEN and CDR2 is SYDVKM. This CDR3 region has 14 residues. The V end lost 8 bases, the J end lost 2 bases, and 16 bases lay between the germline ends. CDR3: CASFSVGRPYEQYF. CDR3 coding DNA: TGTGCCAGCTTTAGTGTGGGCAGACCCTACGAGCAGTACTTC.

V and J are TRBV6-1 and TRBJ1-4, with TRBD1 matching over 7 bases. Germline V gives CDR1 MNHNS, CDR2 SASEGT. The ends lost 8 bases at V and 2 bases at J; junction bases unmatched: 5. CDR3 length: 14 amino acids. The CDR3 coding sequence is TGTGCCAGCGGGGAGACAGGGACTAATGAAAAACTGTTTTTT. This codes for CASGETGTNEKLFF.

The rearrangement joins TRBV5-1 to TRBJ2-3; 12 bases are a match to TRBD2. The CDR3 spans 15 residues. The V gene end was trimmed by 2 bases and the J gene end by 4 bases; junction bases not matched to a gene: 2. Germline lookup yields CDR1 SGHRS and CDR2 YFSETQ. The CDR3 region has the DNA TGCGCCAGCAGCTTACGGACTAGCGGGGCAGATACGCAGTATTTT. It is translated as CASSLRTSGADTQYF. The full variable domain, rest sourced from reference TRBV5-1 and TRBJ2-3, is KAGVTQTPRYLIKTRGQQVTLSCSPISGHRSVSWYQQTPGQGLQFLFEYFSETQRNKGNFPGRFSGRQFSNSRSEMNVSTLELGDSALYLCASSLRTSGADTQYFGPGTRLTVL.

V gene TRBV4-2 combines with J gene TRBJ2-7; TRBD2 might be the D (5 bases). The V gene lost 1 base and the J gene lost 1 base, with 8 bases spanning the gap. Germline CDR1 is LGHNA and CDR2 is YNFKEQ. The CDR3 has 14 amino acids. Here the CDR3 DNA reads TGTGCCAGCAGCCAAGTACGGGGATCCTACGAGCAGTACTTC. Its translation is CASSQVRGSYEQYF.